Reported below is one T cell receptor (beta chain). Its specificity is not known. These data are taken from a study of blood T cells in healthy people across ages. Study-wide results and caveats: Roughly linear declines in TCR beta diversity per million T cells occurred with age.

This CDR3 spans 15 amino acids. With V trimmed by 4 bases and J by 2 bases, 6 bases remained unmatched. Germline V gene sequence: CDR1 SGHRS, CDR2 YFSETQ. The total RNA that was extracted per sample amounted to at least 5 micrograms. The authors ran a second PCR of 7 to 11 cycles using a sample-barcoded 5' primer and a J-beta primer mix. Researchers report that each sample yielded at least 2.5 million CDR3-containing paired-end reads. MiXCR, run by TCRdb on the 5' RACE reads, gives a single entry per CDR3 protein. The sample lists 650,000 to 700,000 distinct CDR3 sequences, roughly half occurring once.

This sequence was found in a woman aged 80 or over in good health. The V and J genes are TRBV5-1 and TRBJ2-1; TRBD1 matches 7 bases. Source material: blood. This chain's CDR3 is CASSGQGVAYNEQFF. CDR3 coding DNA: TGCGCCAGCAGCGGGCAGGGGGTCGCCTACAATGAGCAGTTCTTC.